This T cell receptor (beta chain) is from a study of blood T cell repertoires in COVID-19. Study in general: Two negative PCRs, clearance, or symptom resolution had been documented for recovered Cohort 3 donors.

In the original analysis: Amplification of reference gene primers was used by the study to estimate nucleated cell counts. Only in-frame clones appear in the TCRdb table, and some are missing; sequencing was by immunoSEQ multiplex PCR. The V and J calls and clone size are taken from that table; D and trimming were inferred from the DNA. Among approximately 140,000 clones listed, roughly 84% were seen once. Everyone who took part was about 18 to 90 years old, and they came from fewer than 25 US areas. Participants had their cohort set by participant-reported clinical history. The germline V and J ends were trimmed by 2 bases and 7 bases, with 11 bases remaining between them. The CDR3 covers 13 residues. The germline CDR1 and CDR2 sequences are GTSNPN and SVGIG (reference sequence).

This chain connects TRBV30 to TRBJ2-2, with D possibly being TRBD2 (6 bases). This sequence originates from a man over 45 in a cohort exposed to, infected with or recovered from COVID-19 (not recorded which). The sample consisted of PBMCs or T cells enriched from blood (not recorded which). CDR3: CAWSRLVSGELFF. The CDR3 DNA follows: TGTGCCTGGAGTCGACTAGTCAGCGGGGAGCTGTTTTTT.